This T cell receptor beta chain was documented in a study of T-cell memory formation after mild COVID-19. Study-level results: Some responding clones appeared in pre-infection memory, suggesting cross-reactive memory joined. The main location of contracting CD4+ clones was CM and EM, and that of contracting CD8+ clones was EMRA.

This clonotype was recorded at least ten times. Its target is not known. Germline CDR1 reads SQVTM; CDR2 reads ANQGSEA. V was trimmed by 4 bases and J by 7 bases, leaving 19 bases between them. This CDR3 has 15 residues. TCRdb re-analysed the 5' RACE reads in MiXCR, keeping a single row per CDR3 protein. The sample lists around 160,000 distinct CDR3 sequences; 9.5% to 13% were seen once. This rearrangement joins TRBV29-1 to TRBJ2-2; D is possibly TRBD2 (5 bases). Sequenced input: PBMCs or a T cell subset sorted from them (not recorded which). This clonotype was sampled from a man aged 18 to 35 who had mild COVID-19 (a few samples of this study predate the infection). Cell type and time point are not known. The CDR3 DNA reads as TGCAGCGTTGGAGGGTTTGAAGGGTGGAGCGGGGAGCTGTTTTTT. It codes for CSVGGFEGWSGELFF.